This T cell receptor (beta chain) emerged from a study of Graves' ophthalmopathy and Graves' hyperthyroidism. Hyperthyroidism patients had new diagnoses, durations under 2 months, and ages of 18 to 65. The authors amplified TCR beta CDR3 regions from RNA transcripts. The authors performed first-round RT-PCR with HTBI primers and then a second-round multiplex PCR. TCRdb re-called the multiplex PCR reads with MiXCR, one entry per CDR3 protein. The table lists 350,000 to 400,000 distinct CDR3 sequences, roughly 14% of them singletons. This clonotype was seen a handful of times. This receptor was taken from a woman younger than 35 with stable Graves' hyperthyroidism. The sample taken for sequencing was peripheral blood.

For the CDR3, the DNA is TGTGCCAGTAGTATCAAGAGGACCTCGTTTGGGTACGAGCAGTACTTC. Its translation is CASSIKRTSFGYEQYF. This chain connects TRBV19 to TRBJ2-7; no definite D call. Trimming removed 3 bases from V and 4 bases from J, with 19 bases in between. This CDR3 contains 16 residues. Germline CDR1 is LNHDA and CDR2 is SQIVND (reference sequence).